This is a list of T cell receptor beta chains from one sample in a study of blood T cell repertoires in COVID-19. TCRdb keeps only in-frame clones here, not all; method: immunoSEQ multiplex PCR. This table holds around 93,000 clones, around 91% found once. The source material was peripheral blood. These receptors all come from a man aged 18 to 35 with COVID-19, enrolled during active disease. Each CDR3 is given with its conserved first and last residue. The D gene is left open where the match is weak. Only some rows state a clone size, as once, few, many or a class for expanded clones.

NA TRBJ2-5 TRBD1 TRBV5-5 TGTGCCAGCAGCTTGGGGACAGGGGAGAGGACGGAGACCCAGTACTTC CASSLGTGERTETQYF
NA TRBJ1-1 NA TRBV19 TGTGCCAGTAACCCCTCCCCGGGGGACACTGAAGCTTTCTTT CASNPSPGDTEAFF
NA TRBJ2-1 NA TRBV10-3 TGTGCCATCAGTGAGCGGGCTAGGGGCTACAATGAGCAGTTCTTC CAISERARGYNEQFF
NA TRBJ2-3 TRBD2 TRBV7-9 TGTGCCAGCAGCCTGGGACTAGCGGGAGGGCTGGATACGCAGTATTTT CASSLGLAGGLDTQYF
once TRBJ2-4 NA TRBV7-3 TGTGCCAGCAGCTTAGAGGGTGGTAGCGAAAACATTCAGTACTTC CASSLEGGSENIQYF
NA TRBJ2-7 TRBD2 TRBV9 TGTGCCAGCAGCGTAGGGGAGGGTAGCTCCTACGAGCAGTACTTC CASSVGEGSSYEQYF
NA TRBJ2-7 TRBD1 TRBV12-3/TRBV12-4 TGTGCCAGCAGTTTAAACAGGGGCTACGAGCAGTACTTC CASSLNRGYEQYF
NA TRBJ1-6 TRBD1 TRBV27 TGTGCCAGCAGCCGGACAGGGGCGACCATACCCCTCCACTTT CASSRTGATIPLHF
NA TRBJ1-5 NA TRBV15 TGTGCCACCAGCAGAGCTCTGTCGAGGGGCAATCAGCCCCAGCATTTT CATSRALSRGNQPQHF
NA TRBJ2-7 TRBD1 TRBV24-1 TGTGCCACCGCCTCCGGGACAGGTCTCTATGAGCAGTACTTC CATASGTGLYEQYF
NA TRBJ2-2 NA TRBV5-1 TGCGCCAGCAGAGATTCGAGAGGACAGAACACCGGGGAGCTGTTTTTT CASRDSRGQNTGELFF
NA TRBJ2-2 NA TRBV2 TGTGCCAGCAGTTTAATAGTTAACACCGGGGAGCTGTTTTTT CASSLIVNTGELFF
few TRBJ1-2 NA TRBV7-9 TGTGCCAGCAGCCTGGGGCAGCGCTATGGCTACACCTTC CASSLGQRYGYTF
NA TRBJ2-7 TRBD1 TRBV7-9 TGTGCCAGCAGCTCTACAGGGGGGGAGCAGTACTTC CASSSTGGEQYF
NA TRBJ1-6 TRBD1 TRBV30 TGTGCCTGGGACCGGGACAGGGGGTCCTATAATTCACCCCTCCACTTT CAWDRDRGSYNSPLHF
NA TRBJ2-5 TRBD2 TRBV11-2 TGTGCCAGCAGACCAATTCGGCGGGAGAAGGGGGAGACCCAGTACTTC CASRPIRREKGETQYF
once TRBJ2-2 TRBD1 TRBV19 TGTGCCAGTAGTTGGGACAGGGGACTCACCGGGGAGCTGTTTTTT CASSWDRGLTGELFF
once TRBJ2-3 TRBD2 TRBV7-2 TGTGCCAGCAGCTTAGGAGCTAGCGGGAGGGTTCATACGCAGTATTTT CASSLGASGRVHTQYF
NA TRBJ2-2 TRBD2 TRBV6-5 TGTGCCAGCAGCGTTTGGGGGGGAGGCGGGGAGCTGTTTTTT CASSVWGGGGELFF
NA TRBJ2-1 TRBD2 TRBV11-2 TGTGCCAGCAGTCTATTCATAGCGGGGAATGAGCAGTTCTTC CASSLFIAGNEQFF
NA TRBJ1-2 NA TRBV3-1/TRBV3-2 TGTGCCAGCAGCCTCCGAGGTCGGACAGAAGCCCGCTATGGCTACACCTTC CASSLRGRTEARYGYTF
NA TRBJ2-3 NA TRBV21-1 TGTGCCAGCAGCAAAGGGGTCGACAGCGGGACCCGCCGCACAGATACGCAGTATTTT CASSKGVDSGTRRTDTQYF
NA TRBJ2-2 TRBD2 TRBV3-1/TRBV3-2 TGTGCCACCGGGGGGATCGGGGAGCTGTTTTTT CATGGIGELFF
NA TRBJ2-1 NA TRBV28 TGTGCCAGCAGTGAAACCCGGGACTTCAATGAGCAGTTCTTC CASSETRDFNEQFF
many TRBJ1-4 NA TRBV4-2 TGTGCCAGCAGCCAATTCGGGGAAAATGAAAAACTGTTTTTT CASSQFGENEKLFF
NA TRBJ1-2 TRBD1 TRBV29-1 TGCAGCGTTGAAGAAGGGCAGGGGGATCTCTATGGCTACACCTTC CSVEEGQGDLYGYTF
NA TRBJ1-1 NA TRBV27 TGTGCCAGCAGAGAATCAGGGTACGACACTGAAGCTTTCTTT CASRESGYDTEAFF
NA TRBJ2-1 NA TRBV11-2 TGTGCCAGCAGTATGGCATCACACAATGAGCAGTTCTTC CASSMASHNEQFF
NA TRBJ1-1 NA TRBV5-4 TGTGCCAGCAGCCGGGACTCGAACACTGAAGCTTTCTTT CASSRDSNTEAFF
NA TRBJ1-2 NA TRBV4-1 TGCGCCAGCAGCCAAGGCTACAGTCCTAACTATGGCTACACCTTC CASSQGYSPNYGYTF